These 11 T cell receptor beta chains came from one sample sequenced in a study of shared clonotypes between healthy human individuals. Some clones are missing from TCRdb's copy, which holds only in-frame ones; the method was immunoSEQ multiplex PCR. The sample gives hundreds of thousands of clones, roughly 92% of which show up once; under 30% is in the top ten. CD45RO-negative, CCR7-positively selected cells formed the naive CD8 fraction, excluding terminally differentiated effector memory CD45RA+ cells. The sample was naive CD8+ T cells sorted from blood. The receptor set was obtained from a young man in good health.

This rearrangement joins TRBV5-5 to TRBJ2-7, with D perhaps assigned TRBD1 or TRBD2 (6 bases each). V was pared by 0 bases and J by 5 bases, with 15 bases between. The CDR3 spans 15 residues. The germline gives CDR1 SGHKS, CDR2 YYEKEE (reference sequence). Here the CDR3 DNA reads TGTGCCAGCAGCTTGGAGAGGGGGGCTATCCACGAGCAGTACTTC. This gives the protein CASSLERGAIHEQYF. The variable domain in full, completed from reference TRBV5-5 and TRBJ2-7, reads DAGVTQSPTHLIKTRGQQVTLRCSPISGHKSVSWYQQVLGQGPQFIFQYYEKEERGRGNFPDRFSARQFPNYSSELNVNALLLGDSALYLCASSLERGAIHEQYFGPGTRLTVT.

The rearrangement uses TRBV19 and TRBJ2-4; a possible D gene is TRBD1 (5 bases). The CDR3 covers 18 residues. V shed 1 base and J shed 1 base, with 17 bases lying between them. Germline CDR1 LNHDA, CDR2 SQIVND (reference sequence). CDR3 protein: CASSIVSGARRAKNIQYF. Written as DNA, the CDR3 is TGTGCCAGTAGTATAGTCTCTGGGGCTAGACGGGCCAAAAACATTCAGTACTTC.

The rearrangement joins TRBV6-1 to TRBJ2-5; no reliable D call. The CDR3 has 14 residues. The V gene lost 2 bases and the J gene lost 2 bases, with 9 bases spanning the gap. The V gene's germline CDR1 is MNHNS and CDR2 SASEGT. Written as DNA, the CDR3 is TGTGCCAGCAGTGAATTAAATTTACAAGAGACCCAGTACTTC. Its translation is CASSELNLQETQYF.

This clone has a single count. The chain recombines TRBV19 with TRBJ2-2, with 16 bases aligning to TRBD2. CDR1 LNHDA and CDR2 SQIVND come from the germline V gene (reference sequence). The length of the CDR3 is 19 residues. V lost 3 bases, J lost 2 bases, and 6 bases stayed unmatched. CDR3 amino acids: CASSIPGLAGGANTGELFF. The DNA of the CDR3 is TGTGCCAGTAGTATCCCGGGACTAGCGGGAGGGGCTAACACCGGGGAGCTGTTTTTT.

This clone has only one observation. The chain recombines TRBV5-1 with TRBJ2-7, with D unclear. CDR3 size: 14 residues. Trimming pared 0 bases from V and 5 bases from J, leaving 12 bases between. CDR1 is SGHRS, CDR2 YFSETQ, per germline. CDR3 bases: TGCGCCAGCAGCTTGGTAGGAGTACGGGACGAGCAGTACTTC. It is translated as CASSLVGVRDEQYF.

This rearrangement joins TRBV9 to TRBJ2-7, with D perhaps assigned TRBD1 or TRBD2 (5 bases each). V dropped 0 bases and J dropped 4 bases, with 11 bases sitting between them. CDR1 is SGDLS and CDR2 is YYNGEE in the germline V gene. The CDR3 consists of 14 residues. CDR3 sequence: CASSVEFREYEQYF. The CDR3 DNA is TGTGCCAGCAGCGTAGAATTCAGGGAGTACGAGCAGTACTTC. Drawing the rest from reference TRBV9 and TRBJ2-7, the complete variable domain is DSGVTQTPKHLITATGQRVTLRCSPRSGDLSVYWYQQSLDQGLQFLIQYYNGEERAKGNILERFSAQQFPDLHSELNLSSLELGDSALYFCASSVEFREYEQYFGPGTRLTVT.

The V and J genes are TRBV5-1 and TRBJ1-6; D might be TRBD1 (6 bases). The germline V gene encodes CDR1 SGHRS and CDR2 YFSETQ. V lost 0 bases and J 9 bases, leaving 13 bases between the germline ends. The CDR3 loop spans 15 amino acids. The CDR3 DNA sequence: TGCGCCAGCAGCTTGGACCGGGGGGCGAGTTCACCCCTCCACTTT. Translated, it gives CASSLDRGASSPLHF.

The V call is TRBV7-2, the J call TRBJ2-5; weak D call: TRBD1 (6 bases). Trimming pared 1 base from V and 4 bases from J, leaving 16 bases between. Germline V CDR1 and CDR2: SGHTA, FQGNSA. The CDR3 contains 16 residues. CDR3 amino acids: CASSLGGLGAVETQYF. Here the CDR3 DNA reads TGTGCCAGCAGCTTAGGGGGGCTGGGAGCTGTAGAGACCCAGTACTTC.

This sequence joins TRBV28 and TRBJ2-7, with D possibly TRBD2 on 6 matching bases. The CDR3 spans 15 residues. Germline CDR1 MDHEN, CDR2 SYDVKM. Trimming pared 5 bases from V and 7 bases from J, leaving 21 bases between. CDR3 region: CASSPRDWPMGEQYF. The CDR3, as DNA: TGTGCCAGCAGTCCCAGGGACTGGCCTATGGGGGAGCAGTACTTC.

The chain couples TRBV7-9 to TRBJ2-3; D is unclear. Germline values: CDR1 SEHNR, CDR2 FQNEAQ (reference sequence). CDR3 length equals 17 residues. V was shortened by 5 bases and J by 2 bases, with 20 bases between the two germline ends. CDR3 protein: CASSPPLRLGDTDTQYF. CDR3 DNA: TGTGCCAGCAGCCCGCCCCTGAGGCTAGGAGACACAGATACGCAGTATTTT.

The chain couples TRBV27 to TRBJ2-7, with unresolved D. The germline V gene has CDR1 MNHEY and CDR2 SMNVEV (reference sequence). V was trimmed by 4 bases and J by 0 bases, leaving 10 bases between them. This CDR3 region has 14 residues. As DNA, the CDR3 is TGTGCCAGCAGTTCTACGACGGGCTCCTACGAGCAGTACTTC. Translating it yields CASSSTTGSYEQYF.